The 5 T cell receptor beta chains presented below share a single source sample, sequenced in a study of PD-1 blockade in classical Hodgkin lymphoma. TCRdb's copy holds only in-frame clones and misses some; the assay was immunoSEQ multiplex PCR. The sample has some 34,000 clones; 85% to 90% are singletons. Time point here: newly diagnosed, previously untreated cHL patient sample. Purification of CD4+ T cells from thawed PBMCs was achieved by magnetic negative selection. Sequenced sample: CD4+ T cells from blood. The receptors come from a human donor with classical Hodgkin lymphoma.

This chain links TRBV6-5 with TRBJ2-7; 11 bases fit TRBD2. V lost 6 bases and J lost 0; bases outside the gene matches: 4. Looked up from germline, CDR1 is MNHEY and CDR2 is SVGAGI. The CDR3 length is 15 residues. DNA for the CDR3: TGTGCCAGCAGCCCTGGGACTAGCGGCTCCTACGAGCAGTACTTC. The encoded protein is CASSPGTSGSYEQYF.

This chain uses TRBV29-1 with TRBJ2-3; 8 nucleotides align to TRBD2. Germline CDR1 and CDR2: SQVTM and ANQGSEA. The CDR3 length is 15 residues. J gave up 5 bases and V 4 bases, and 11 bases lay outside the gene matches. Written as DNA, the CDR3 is TGCAGCGTTGGTGAAGCGGGGGATCGGCGAGATACGCAGTATTTT. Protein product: CSVGEAGDRRDTQYF.

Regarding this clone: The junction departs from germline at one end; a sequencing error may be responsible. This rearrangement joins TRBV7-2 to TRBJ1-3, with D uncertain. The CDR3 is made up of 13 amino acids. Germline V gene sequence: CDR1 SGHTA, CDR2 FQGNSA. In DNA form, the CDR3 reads TGTGCCAGCAGCTTAGACCCTGGACACACCATATATTTT. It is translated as CASSLDPGHTIYF. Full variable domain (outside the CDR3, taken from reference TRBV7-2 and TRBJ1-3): GAGVSQSPSNKVTEKGKDVELRCDPISGHTALYWYRQSLGQGLEFLIYFQGNSAPDKSGLPSDRFSAERTGGSVSTLTIQRTQQEDSAVYLCASSLDPGHTIYFGEGSWLTVV.

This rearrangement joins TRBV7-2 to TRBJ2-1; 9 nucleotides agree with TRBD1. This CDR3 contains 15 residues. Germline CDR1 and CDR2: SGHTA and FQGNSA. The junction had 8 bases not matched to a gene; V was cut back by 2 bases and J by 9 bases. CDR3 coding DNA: TGTGCCAGCAGCTTATTCCGGGACAGGGACAGTGAGCAGTTCTTC. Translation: CASSLFRDRDSEQFF.

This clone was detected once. CDR3 coding DNA: TGTGCCAGCCAATCCTCTAGCGGTAACAAAAACATTCAGTACTTC. It encodes CASQSSSGNKNIQYF. The J gene is TRBJ2-4, the V gene TRBV27; 7 bases are a match to TRBD2. CDR1 is MNHEY, CDR2 SMNVEV, per germline (reference sequence). This CDR3 spans 15 amino acids. Trimming removed 8 bases from V and 3 bases from J; junction bases left unmatched: 10.